These 25 T cell receptor beta chains were all obtained from the same sample, sequenced in a study of radiotherapy plus CTLA-4 blockade in lung cancer. Produced via immunoSEQ multiplex PCR; TCRdb's table is partial and in-frame only. The table has over 85,000 clones, 85% to 90% seen once. This specimen was peripheral blood, taken from a patient treated with radiotherapy plus ipilimumab. The receptor set was obtained from a human donor with non-small cell lung cancer that progressed on radiotherapy plus ipilimumab.

This chain connects TRBV13 to TRBJ2-1; 10 bases agree with TRBD2. CDR1 and CDR2 from the germline V gene are PRHDT and FYEKMQ (reference sequence). The CDR3 consists of 17 residues. Trimming took 3 bases from V and 8 from J; bases not matched to a gene: 13. The chain's CDR3 is CASSLGGPGTSVDEQFF. Here the CDR3 DNA reads TGTGCCAGCAGCTTGGGGGGTCCCGGGACTAGCGTCGATGAGCAGTTCTTC.

The chain carries TRBV6-6 and TRBJ1-1; D ambiguous. V dropped 7 bases and J dropped 6 bases, with 15 bases sitting between them. The length of the CDR3 is 13 residues. Germline CDR1 MNHNY, CDR2 SVGAGI (reference sequence). The CDR3: CASKSVSNAEAFF. CDR3 nucleotides: TGTGCCAGCAAAAGTGTGAGTAACGCTGAAGCTTTCTTT.

This chain uses TRBV29-1 with TRBJ2-5; possibly TRBD2 for D (5 bases). V was clipped by 8 bases and J by 2 bases, with 18 bases between them. The CDR3 has 14 amino acids. Germline assignment: CDR1 SQVTM and CDR2 ANQGSEA. The CDR3 DNA reads TGCAGCATTTCCGGATCTGGGAGACAAGAGACCCAGTACTTC. This gives the protein CSISGSGRQETQYF.

V gene TRBV15 combines with J gene TRBJ2-3, with 9 bases matching TRBD2. Germline V lookup: CDR1 LNHNV, CDR2 YYDKDF (reference sequence). CDR3 length equals 16 residues. V was clipped by 1 base and J by 1 base; unmatched bases: 3. The CDR3 here is CATSRGASGGTDTQYF. In DNA, the CDR3 is TGTGCCACCAGCAGAGGGGCTAGCGGGGGCACAGATACGCAGTATTTT.

The chain couples TRBV11-3 to TRBJ2-3, with TRBD1 matching over 7 bases. The length of the CDR3 is 15 residues. Germline V lookup: CDR1 SGHNT, CDR2 YENEEA. V trimming: 1 base; J trimming: 6 bases; junction bases outside the gene matches: 7. The CDR3 spells CASSLGQGNRDTQYF. The CDR3 DNA reads as TGTGCCAGCAGCTTAGGACAGGGAAATCGGGATACGCAGTATTTT.

The chain employs TRBV7-9 and TRBJ2-7; D might be TRBD1 or TRBD2, each matching 5 bases. CDR3 length: 15 residues. Looked up from germline, CDR1 is SEHNR and CDR2 is FQNEAQ (reference sequence). V was clipped by 2 bases and J by 5 bases, with 16 bases between them. The CDR3 here is CASSLSGQPSDEQYF. The CDR3 region has the DNA TGTGCCAGCAGCTTATCGGGGCAACCTTCCGACGAGCAGTACTTC. The full variable domain, its missing parts supplied by reference TRBV7-9 and TRBJ2-7, is DTGVSQNPRHKITKRGQNVTFRCDPISEHNRLYWYRQTLGQGPEFLTYFQNEAQLEKSRLLSDRFSAERPKGSFSTLEIQRTEQGDSAMYLCASSLSGQPSDEQYFGPGTRLTVT.

The CDR3 region is CASGGAAGNTIYF. The CDR3, as DNA: TGTGCTAGTGGGGGGGCAGCTGGAAACACCATATATTTT. V usage is TRBV12-5 and J usage is TRBJ1-3, with D perhaps matching TRBD1 (6 bases). The CDR3 has 13 residues. V was pared by 6 bases and J by 2 bases, with 8 bases between. The germline V gene has CDR1 LGHNT and CDR2 FRNRAP.

V is TRBV6-1 and J is TRBJ2-5; a possible D gene is TRBD2 (5 bases). Per the germline V gene, CDR1 is MNHNS and CDR2 is SASEGT. V shed 11 bases and J shed 11 bases, with 18 bases lying between them. The CDR3 runs to 11 residues. CDR3 sequence (DNA): TGTGCCGTGGGTGCGGGTTGGGAGCAGTACTTC. This encodes CAVGAGWEQYF.

This clone came up a few times. The genes are TRBV6-6 and TRBJ1-2; 7 nucleotides match TRBD1. Germline CDR1 MNHNY, CDR2 SVGAGI (reference sequence). With V trimmed by 6 bases and J by 4 bases, 11 bases remained unmatched. This CDR3 contains 15 residues. CDR3 amino acids: CASSQTGNSGYGYTF. For the CDR3, the DNA is TGTGCCAGCAGCCAGACAGGGAATTCGGGCTATGGCTACACCTTC.

This clone was recorded a few times. The chain employs TRBV9 and TRBJ2-7; 9 bases fit TRBD2. The CDR3 is 14 amino acids. Germline V CDR1 and CDR2: SGDLS, YYNGEE. V dropped 3 bases and J dropped 6; count of bases not matched to a gene: 7. Here the CDR3 reads CASSALAGSGEQYF. The CDR3 bases are TGTGCCAGCAGCGCTCTAGCGGGAAGCGGCGAGCAGTACTTC.

This clone was observed a handful of times. The chain combines TRBV5-1 with TRBJ2-2, with D maybe TRBD2 (7 bases). Germline V gene sequence: CDR1 SGHRS, CDR2 YFSETQ. Trimming took off 7 bases at V and 7 bases at J, with 17 bases between the two ends. CDR3 length equals 14 residues. CDR3 bases: TGCGCCAGCGGGGGGGGGCGACAAGGCGGGGAGCTGTTTTTT. This encodes CASGGGRQGGELFF.

The V and J genes are TRBV9 and TRBJ2-2, with D possibly matching TRBD2 (5 bases). There are 15 residues in the CDR3. Germline values: CDR1 SGDLS, CDR2 YYNGEE. Trimming pared 4 bases from V and 7 bases from J, leaving 17 bases between. As DNA, the CDR3 is TGTGCCAGCAGCACCCGGGGTAGCTGGGGCGGGGAGCTGTTTTTT. Residues: CASSTRGSWGGELFF.

The V gene is TRBV18, the J gene TRBJ2-3, with D perhaps matching TRBD2 (5 bases). The CDR3 totals 16 residues. CDR1 KGHSH and CDR2 LQKENI come from the germline V gene. Trimming took 2 bases from V and 1 from J, leaving 13 bases between them. In DNA, the CDR3 is TGTGCCAGCTCACCAAGAACTAGAGAGGGCACAGATACGCAGTATTTT. Translating gives CASSPRTREGTDTQYF.

J is TRBJ2-1 and V is TRBV7-8; the match to TRBD2 covers 7 bases. Germline values: CDR1 SGHVS, CDR2 FQNEAQ. J lost 8 bases, V lost 5 bases, and 15 bases had no gene match. The CDR3 totals 16 residues. CDR3 protein: CASSKRLAQRGHEQFF. The CDR3 nucleotides read TGTGCCAGCAGCAAGAGACTAGCCCAAAGGGGTCATGAGCAGTTCTTC.

This rearrangement joins TRBV27 to TRBJ2-2; D is possibly TRBD2 (6 bases). Germline V gives CDR1 MNHEY, CDR2 SMNVEV (reference sequence). The CDR3 is 15 residues long. Trimming took 1 base from V and 0 from J, leaving 6 bases between them. CDR3 region: CASSLWGANTGELFF. The CDR3, as DNA: TGTGCCAGCAGTTTATGGGGGGCGAACACCGGGGAGCTGTTTTTT.

The V gene is TRBV6-6, the J gene TRBJ2-7; D is undetermined. This CDR3 has 14 amino acids. V was cut by 0 bases and J by 6 bases, with 12 bases left in between. The germline gives CDR1 MNHNY, CDR2 SVGAGI (reference sequence). CDR3 DNA sequence: TGTGCCAGCAGTTACTCCGAGGCCCTGATCGAGCAGTACTTC. Translated: CASSYSEALIEQYF.

This sequence joins TRBV5-1 and TRBJ2-7; D uncertain. V lost 1 base to trimming and J lost 2 bases, with 7 bases between them. This CDR3 comprises 13 residues. Germline V gene sequence: CDR1 SGHRS, CDR2 YFSETQ. CDR3 residues: CASSLRSAYEQYF. The CDR3 nucleotides are TGCGCCAGCAGCTTGAGATCGGCCTACGAGCAGTACTTC.

The chain joins TRBV4-2 to TRBJ2-5; 10 bases match TRBD2. The germline gives CDR1 LGHNA, CDR2 YNFKEQ. The CDR3 extends over 21 amino acids. J was trimmed by 4 bases and V by 0 bases; bases with no gene match: 20. The CDR3, as DNA: TGTGCCAGCAGCCAAGATGGGGACTTGAGGCCTAGCGGGAGTTGGGGAGAGACCCAGTACTTC. This translates into CASSQDGDLRPSGSWGETQYF.

The chain uses TRBV7-9 and TRBJ2-7, with TRBD1 identical over 7 bases. The CDR3 contains 14 residues. Germline V lookup: CDR1 SEHNR, CDR2 FQNEAQ (reference sequence). The trim removed 3 bases at V and 1 base at J, leaving 3 bases unmatched. CDR3 in amino acids: CASSLSQGSYEQYF. The CDR3 DNA sequence: TGTGCCAGCAGCTTGTCACAGGGGTCCTACGAGCAGTACTTC.

This clone appeared a few times. The chain has TRBV2 and TRBJ1-5; D perhaps matches TRBD1 (5 bases). The CDR3 runs 15 residues. V gave up 2 bases and J gave up 0 bases, with 8 bases separating them. Germline-derived CDR1 and CDR2 are SNHLY and FYNNEI. The CDR3 spells CASSETGGSNQPQHF. CDR3 in DNA: TGTGCCAGCAGTGAAACGGGGGGTAGCAATCAGCCCCAGCATTTT.

This sequence joins TRBV6-1 and TRBJ2-5; no clear D. This CDR3 has 13 residues. Trimming cost V 0 bases and J 7 bases, with 9 bases left between them. The germline CDR1 and CDR2 sequences are MNHNS and SASEGT. The CDR3 sequence: CASSEAPGSTQYF. CDR3 nucleotides: TGTGCCAGCAGTGAAGCGCCGGGTTCGACCCAGTACTTC.

This clone was observed once. J is TRBJ2-3 and V is TRBV7-3; maybe TRBD1 (5 bases). The germline gives CDR1 SGHTA, CDR2 FQGTGA. This CDR3 has 15 amino acids. The germline V and J ends were trimmed by 5 bases and 4 bases, with 16 bases remaining between them. The CDR3 protein is CASSPLGVEADTQYF. The CDR3 DNA follows: TGTGCCAGCAGCCCCCTAGGGGTAGAAGCAGATACGCAGTATTTT.

Here the CDR3 DNA reads TGTGCCAGCAGTGCCGTGACATCCTACAATGAGCAGTTCTTC. This encodes CASSAVTSYNEQFF. The chain joins TRBV2 to TRBJ2-1; D gene uncertain. Between the trimmed V and J ends, which lost 4 bases and 1 base, there was a span of 8 bases. CDR1 is SNHLY, CDR2 FYNNEI, per germline. The CDR3 is 14 amino acids.

CDR3 DNA sequence: TGTGCCAGCAGTTCAGAACCGGGGGGAGCACTGTTTTTT. It encodes CASSSEPGGALFF. The genes are TRBV27 and TRBJ1-4, with D maybe TRBD1 (5 bases). Per the germline V gene, CDR1 is MNHEY and CDR2 is SMNVEV (reference sequence). The CDR3 length is 13 residues. The V and J ends lost 4 bases and 13 bases respectively, with 16 bases between them.

This chain's CDR3 is CASSLLAGSDNEQFF. The CDR3 coding sequence is TGCGCCAGCAGCCTACTAGCGGGCTCTGACAATGAGCAGTTCTTC. The chain combines TRBV5-1 with TRBJ2-1, with TRBD2 matching over 9 bases. Germline CDR1 is SGHRS and CDR2 is YFSETQ. The CDR3 extends over 15 amino acids. V lost 4 bases, J lost 5 bases, and 7 bases stayed unmatched.